The 27 T cell receptor beta chains below were found in one sample sequenced in a study of T cell responses to AZD1222 COVID-19 vaccine. Profiled with immunoSEQ multiplex PCR; TCRdb holds only in-frame clones, not every one. The sample yields around 50,000 clones, roughly four fifths seen once. This specimen consisted of peripheral blood, obtained on day 0 of AZD1222 vaccination. Receptor source: an adult in good health.

The V call is TRBV6-5, the J call TRBJ1-2, with D possibly matching TRBD1 (6 bases). This CDR3 comprises 14 residues. Per germline, CDR1 MNHEY and CDR2 SVGAGI. Trimming shortened V by 5 bases and J by 0 bases, and 10 bases separated the two germline ends. The CDR3 DNA follows: TGTGCCAGCAGTCTGGGGGGCGCTAACTATGGCTACACCTTC. Its translation is CASSLGGANYGYTF.

V gene TRBV7-9 combines with J gene TRBJ2-1, with D unresolved. V was pared by 1 base and J by 7 bases, with 5 bases between. Per germline, CDR1 SEHNR and CDR2 FQNEAQ (reference sequence). The CDR3 is made up of 12 amino acids. The CDR3 DNA follows: TGTGCCAGCAGCTTAGTAACAAATGAGCAGTTCTTC. It encodes CASSLVTNEQFF.

This chain joins TRBV21-1 and TRBJ2-7; TRBD1, the D gene given by the table, was not confirmed from the DNA. TRBV21-1 is described as a pseudogene. This CDR3 is built from 15 residues. This CDR3 reads CASSPRQPGSYEQYF. In DNA form, the CDR3 reads TGTGCCAGCAGCCCCCGACAACCCGGCTCCTACGAGCAGTACTTC.

This clone was detected only a few times. The rearrangement links TRBV2 to TRBJ1-2, with TRBD1 matching over 8 bases. V was pared by 4 bases and J by 4 bases, with 5 bases of the junction left unmatched. CDR1 is SNHLY and CDR2 is FYNNEI in the germline V gene. CDR3 size: 14 residues. CDR3: CASSGGQGSYGYTF. Here the CDR3 DNA reads TGTGCCAGCAGTGGAGGACAGGGATCCTATGGCTACACCTTC.

This clone was seen a single time. The J gene is TRBJ2-7, the V gene TRBV5-4; possibly TRBD1 for D (6 bases). This CDR3 has 15 amino acids. Per the germline V gene, CDR1 is SGHNT and CDR2 is YYREEE (reference sequence). The V end was cut by 3 bases, the J end by 3 bases, with 16 bases between. This CDR3 is CASSSAAGVNYEQYF. Here the CDR3 DNA reads TGTGCCAGCAGCTCCGCCGCAGGGGTTAACTACGAGCAGTACTTC.

The chain couples TRBV18 to TRBJ2-3, with TRBD2 identical over 9 bases. The CDR3 consists of 16 residues. V was pared by 2 bases and J by 2 bases, with 5 bases of the junction left unmatched. Germline values: CDR1 KGHSH, CDR2 LQKENI. This CDR3 is CASSPASGGITDTQYF. CDR3 sequence (DNA): TGTGCCAGCTCACCAGCCAGCGGGGGGATCACAGATACGCAGTATTTT.

CDR3 in amino acids: CAWEDRKFSTGELFF. For the CDR3, the DNA is TGTGCCTGGGAAGACAGGAAATTCAGCACCGGGGAGCTGTTTTTT. The rearrangement uses TRBV30 and TRBJ2-2; a possible D gene is TRBD1 (6 bases). Germline V gene sequence: CDR1 GTSNPN, CDR2 SVGIG (reference sequence). This CDR3 contains 15 residues. Trimming took off 5 bases at V and 4 bases at J, with 17 bases between the two ends.

The CDR3 DNA is TGTGCCAGCAGTGAAGCCTGGAGAAACACTGAAGCTTTCTTT. Translation gives CASSEAWRNTEAFF. The chain is built from TRBV6-1 and TRBJ1-1; no clear D. In germline, CDR1 is MNHNS, CDR2 SASEGT. Trimming removed 0 bases from V and 2 bases from J, with 7 bases in between. The length of the CDR3 is 14 residues.

The gene calls are TRBV3-1 (or the pseudogene TRBV3-2) and TRBJ2-5; D unresolved. Germline CDR1 LGHDT, CDR2 YNNKEL (reference sequence). V shed 4 bases and J shed 1 base, with 10 bases lying between them. This CDR3 is built from 14 residues. In nucleotides, the CDR3 is TGTGCCAGCAGCCTCCGGGCGTCCCAAGAGACCCAGTACTTC. Encoded protein: CASSLRASQETQYF.

Points on this clone: Other DNA sequences in this specimen translate into the identical CDR3. The chain uses TRBV11-2 and TRBJ1-5; D not certain. Germline assignment: CDR1 SGHAT and CDR2 FQNNGV. The ends were cut back, 0 bases at V and 6 bases at J, with 9 bases in the middle. The CDR3 covers 14 residues. The CDR3 sequence: CASSLDQWGQPQHF. CDR3 nucleotide sequence: TGTGCCAGCAGCTTAGATCAATGGGGTCAGCCCCAGCATTTT.

The chain couples TRBV2 to TRBJ2-2; TRBD1 matches at 7 bases. With V trimmed by 7 bases and J by 4 bases, 6 bases remained unmatched. The germline V gene has CDR1 SNHLY and CDR2 FYNNEI. The CDR3 has 14 residues. The chain's CDR3 is CASKRGPGTGELFF. CDR3 nucleotides: TGTGCCAGCAAGAGGGGGCCGGGCACCGGGGAGCTGTTTTTT.

This CDR3 reads CASSPPGAGMGEQYF. The CDR3 bases are TGTGCCAGCTCACCACCGGGGGCAGGTATGGGGGAGCAGTACTTC. The chain couples TRBV18 to TRBJ2-7, with D possibly being TRBD1 (6 bases). Trimming took 0 bases from V and 7 from J, leaving 16 bases between them. Germline lookup yields CDR1 KGHSH and CDR2 LQKENI. This CDR3 region has 15 residues.

This clone appeared once. The chain uses TRBV29-1 and TRBJ1-4; D gene unclear. Germline CDR1 reads SQVTM; CDR2 reads ANQGSEA. Trimming stripped 6 bases from V and 6 bases from J, with 8 bases between. The CDR3 covers 11 residues. The CDR3 protein is CSVGVDEKLFF. The CDR3, as DNA: TGCAGCGTCGGGGTAGATGAAAAACTGTTTTTT. The whole variable domain, filled in from reference TRBV29-1 and TRBJ1-4, reads SAVISQKPSRDICQRGTSLTIQCQVDSQVTMMFWYRQQPGQSLTLIATANQGSEATYESGFVIDKFPISRPNLTFSTLTVSNMSPEDSSIYLCSVGVDEKLFFGSGTQLSVL.

The gene calls are TRBV6-4 and TRBJ2-7; the match to TRBD1 covers 9 bases. Trimming at V came to 6 bases and at J to 5 bases, leaving 5 bases not matched to a gene. The CDR3 extends over 13 amino acids. Germline CDR1 reads MRHNA; CDR2 reads SNTAGT. CDR3 protein: CASSIDRGDEQYF. The CDR3 bases are TGTGCCAGCAGCATTGACAGGGGGGACGAGCAGTACTTC.

The chain combines TRBV7-3 with TRBJ1-3; D call uncertain. The V end was cut by 1 base, the J end by 4 bases, with 8 bases between. CDR3 length: 14 residues. CDR1 SGHTA and CDR2 FQGTGA come from the germline V gene. The CDR3 loop reads CASSLKGSGNTIYF. CDR3 nucleotides: TGTGCCAGCAGCTTAAAGGGCTCGGGAAACACCATATATTTT.

The genes are TRBV5-4 and TRBJ1-2; tentatively, D is TRBD1 (5 bases). The CDR3 is made up of 14 amino acids. Trimming cost V 0 bases and J 7 bases, with 13 bases left between them. The germline gives CDR1 SGHNT, CDR2 YYREEE (reference sequence). The CDR3 sequence is CASSLAQGWGGYTF. The CDR3 nucleotides are TGTGCCAGCAGCTTGGCCCAGGGTTGGGGTGGCTACACCTTC. Full variable domain (remainder filled in from reference TRBV5-4 and TRBJ1-2): ETGVTQSPTHLIKTRGQQVTLRCSSQSGHNTVSWYQQALGQGPQFIFQYYREEENGRGNFPPRFSGLQFPNYSSELNVNALELDDSALYLCASSLAQGWGGYTFGSGTRLTVV.

This sequence joins TRBV5-6 and TRBJ2-7; D is possibly TRBD2 (5 bases). CDR1 is SGHDT and CDR2 is YYEEEE in the germline V gene. CDR3 size: 11 residues. The V end was cut by 7 bases, the J end by 5 bases, with 10 bases between. The CDR3, as DNA: TGTGCCAGCGGGGTCGGGGACGAGCAGTACTTC. Protein sequence: CASGVGDEQYF.

The V gene is TRBV7-9, the J gene TRBJ1-2, with 10 bases aligning to TRBD1. V lost 6 bases and J lost 6; bases outside the gene matches: 4. The length of the CDR3 is 13 residues. Germline V lookup: CDR1 SEHNR, CDR2 FQNEAQ (reference sequence). CDR3 loop: CASRGQGPDGYTF. The CDR3 DNA sequence: TGTGCCAGCAGGGGACAGGGGCCCGATGGCTACACCTTC.

The chain links TRBV5-8 to TRBJ2-4; D unresolved. The V end was cut by 0 bases, the J end by 1 base, with 8 bases between. Germline V gene sequence: CDR1 SGHTS, CDR2 YDEGEE. There are 15 residues in the CDR3. This chain's CDR3 is CASSLGVAAKNIQYF. The CDR3 DNA sequence: TGTGCCAGCAGCTTGGGAGTTGCGGCCAAAAACATTCAGTACTTC.

The J gene is TRBJ1-2, the V gene TRBV3-1 (or the pseudogene TRBV3-2); D may be TRBD1 (6 bases). The CDR3 contains 15 residues. Trimming stripped 1 base from V and 7 bases from J, with 16 bases between. In germline, CDR1 is LGHDT, CDR2 YNNKEL (reference sequence). The CDR3 protein is CASSQGIPGASGYTF. The DNA for the CDR3 is TGTGCCAGCAGCCAAGGGATCCCGGGGGCGAGTGGCTACACCTTC.

DNA for the CDR3: TGTGCCAGTAGCCTCTTCCCGGGACAGGGGAAGACCACTGAAGCTTTCTTT. Protein: CASSLFPGQGKTTEAFF. This chain connects TRBV19 to TRBJ1-1; 10 bases are a match to TRBD1. Germline CDR1 and CDR2: LNHDA and SQIVND (reference sequence). The CDR3 consists of 17 residues. V lost 6 bases and J lost 4; bases outside the gene matches: 14. Full variable domain (rest looked up from reference TRBV19 and TRBJ1-1): DGGITQSPKYLFRKEGQNVTLSCEQNLNHDAMYWYRQDPGQGLRLIYYSQIVNDFQKGDIAEGYSVSREKKESFPLTVTSAQKNPTAFYLCASSLFPGQGKTTEAFFGQGTRLTVV.

The V gene is TRBV11-2, the J gene TRBJ2-7; TRBD1 aligns across 9 bases. CDR1 is SGHAT and CDR2 is FQNNGV in the germline V gene. Trimming took 5 bases from V and 2 from J; bases not matched to a gene: 13. The CDR3 extends over 17 amino acids. In DNA form, the CDR3 reads TGTGCCAGCAGCCCAACGTCGGACAGGGGAAACCCCTACGAGCAGTACTTC. This gives the protein CASSPTSDRGNPYEQYF.

This chain joins TRBV18 and TRBJ2-2, with no clear D. The germline gives CDR1 KGHSH, CDR2 LQKENI. V was pared by 1 base and J by 3 bases, with 3 bases between. The CDR3 length is 13 residues. CDR3 residues: CASSPLDTGELFF. The CDR3 DNA follows: TGTGCCAGCTCACCACTGGACACCGGGGAGCTGTTTTTT. Combining the CDR3 with reference TRBV18 and TRBJ2-2 gives the whole variable domain NAGVMQNPRHLVRRRGQEARLRCSPMKGHSHVYWYRQLPEEGLKFMVYLQKENIIDESGMPKERFSAEFPKEGPSILRIQQVVRGDSAAYFCASSPLDTGELFFGEGSRLTVL.

The rearrangement uses TRBV5-5 and TRBJ1-5, with a tentative D call TRBD1 (5 bases). Per germline, CDR1 SGHKS and CDR2 YYEKEE (reference sequence). CDR3 length equals 15 residues. V was cut by 4 bases and J by 7 bases, with 18 bases left in between. The CDR3 loop reads CASSQVGGRGQPQHF. DNA for the CDR3: TGTGCCAGCAGCCAGGTGGGAGGGAGGGGCCAGCCCCAGCATTTT.

The chain employs TRBV5-1 and TRBJ2-7; 7 bases line up with TRBD1. The J segment lost 6 bases and the V segment lost 3 bases, leaving 6 bases of the junction unmatched. Germline V gene data show CDR1 as SGHRS and CDR2 as YFSETQ. The CDR3 totals 13 residues. This CDR3 reads CASSSAWDSEQYF. CDR3 nucleotides: TGCGCCAGCAGCTCAGCTTGGGACAGCGAGCAGTACTTC.

The chain recombines TRBV13 with TRBJ1-5; D gene unclear. The CDR3 is 15 amino acids. Germline V gene lookup returns CDR1 PRHDT and CDR2 FYEKMQ (reference sequence). Trimming pared 0 bases from V and 11 bases from J, leaving 17 bases between. This CDR3 is CASSLGSTPQRAQHF. Here the CDR3 DNA reads TGTGCCAGCAGCTTAGGCTCCACACCTCAGAGGGCCCAGCATTTT.

The rearrangement joins TRBV11-2 to TRBJ1-3; TRBD1 agrees at 8 bases. This CDR3 is built from 17 residues. Germline trimming cut 2 bases from V and 1 base from J; bases unmatched to any gene: 7. In germline, CDR1 is SGHAT, CDR2 FQNNGV. The CDR3 DNA is TGTGCCAGCAGCTTAAGCGAGACAGGGGCTTCTGGAAACACCATATATTTT. Its protein product is CASSLSETGASGNTIYF.